Each of the 5 T cell receptor beta chains below was sequenced from the same sample in a study of CXCR3-negative and CXCR3-positive naive CD8 T cells. Via 5' RACE with UMI labels, TRB cDNA libraries were prepared. TCRdb re-called the 5' RACE reads, yielding one record per CDR3 amino acid sequence without DNA. This repertoire comprises around 150,000 distinct CDR3 sequences; its ten largest clones make up roughly 0.39%. The antigens of these receptors remain unknown. Broader study findings: TRB CDR3s were more hydrophobic in CXCR3-positive than in CXCR3-negative naive cells.

The sequencing sample was made of naive CXCR3+ CD8+ T cells from blood. Specified subset: CD45RO-CCR7+CD27+CD95- naive CD8+ T cells expressing CXCR3 (TNR3+). The source is a human donor in good health. Some clones in this sample may be carry-over from other donors' samples.

This rearrangement joins TRBV2 to TRBJ1-1; absent DNA, TCRdb's TRBD1 call cannot be checked. The CDR3 is 18 residues long. In germline, CDR1 is SNHLY, CDR2 FYNNEI. The CDR3 sequence: CASSVATGGGGLNTEAFF.

CDR3 loop: CASSLEGSGASYEQYF. The rearrangement links TRBV5-1 to TRBJ2-7; TCRdb's assignment of TRBD2 cannot be checked, as there is no DNA. The V gene's germline CDR1 is SGHRS and CDR2 YFSETQ. CDR3 length equals 16 residues.

The gene calls are TRBV6-5 and TRBJ2-1. This CDR3 region has 12 residues. CDR1 is MNHEY and CDR2 is SVGAGI in the germline V gene. CDR3 protein: CASSGGYNEQFF.

V and J are TRBV7-9 and TRBJ2-3; TCRdb proposes TRBD2, but this gene call is untestable without DNA. The germline gives CDR1 SEHNR, CDR2 FQNEAQ (reference sequence). The CDR3 length is 17 residues. CDR3 sequence reads: CASSGQPGLAGSDTQYF.

The chain recombines TRBV29-1 with TRBJ2-1; lacking DNA, the TRBD2 call made by TCRdb goes unchecked. This CDR3 is 12 amino acids long. Looked up from germline, CDR1 is SQVTM and CDR2 is ANQGSEA. CDR3 region: CSASGSGNEQFF.